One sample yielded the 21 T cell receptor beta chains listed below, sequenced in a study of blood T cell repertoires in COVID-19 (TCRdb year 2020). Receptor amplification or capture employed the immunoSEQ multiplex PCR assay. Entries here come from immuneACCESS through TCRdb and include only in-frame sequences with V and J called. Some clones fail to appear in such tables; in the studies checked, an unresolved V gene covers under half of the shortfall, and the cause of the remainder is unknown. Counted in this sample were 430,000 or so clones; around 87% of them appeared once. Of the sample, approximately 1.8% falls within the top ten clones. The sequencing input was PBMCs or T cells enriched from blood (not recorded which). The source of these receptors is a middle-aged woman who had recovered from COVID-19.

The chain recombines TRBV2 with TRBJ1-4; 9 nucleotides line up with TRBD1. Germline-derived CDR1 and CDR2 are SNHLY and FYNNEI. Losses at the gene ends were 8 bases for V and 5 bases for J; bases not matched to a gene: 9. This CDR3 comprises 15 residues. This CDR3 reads CASGTGGNTNEKLFF. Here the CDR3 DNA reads TGTGCCAGCGGAACAGGGGGCAATACAAATGAAAAACTGTTTTTT.

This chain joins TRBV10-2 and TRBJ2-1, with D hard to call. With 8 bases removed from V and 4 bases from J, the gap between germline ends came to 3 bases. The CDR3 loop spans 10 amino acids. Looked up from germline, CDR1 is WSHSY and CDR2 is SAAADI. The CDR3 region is CASSYNEQFF. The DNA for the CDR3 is TGCGCCAGCTCATACAATGAGCAGTTCTTC.

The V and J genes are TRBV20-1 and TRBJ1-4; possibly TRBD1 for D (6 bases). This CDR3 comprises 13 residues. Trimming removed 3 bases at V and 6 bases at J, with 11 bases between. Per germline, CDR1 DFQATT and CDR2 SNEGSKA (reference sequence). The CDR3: CSASRQGYEKLFF. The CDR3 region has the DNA TGCAGTGCTAGTAGGCAGGGGTATGAAAAACTGTTTTTT.

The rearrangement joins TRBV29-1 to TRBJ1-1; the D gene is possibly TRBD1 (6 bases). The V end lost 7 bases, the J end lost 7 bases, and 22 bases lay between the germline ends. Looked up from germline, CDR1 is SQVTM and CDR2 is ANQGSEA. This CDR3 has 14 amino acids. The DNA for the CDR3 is TGCAGCGCCTCAGCGGGGGCCGCGGGGCTTGAAGCTTTCTTT. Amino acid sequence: CSASAGAAGLEAFF.

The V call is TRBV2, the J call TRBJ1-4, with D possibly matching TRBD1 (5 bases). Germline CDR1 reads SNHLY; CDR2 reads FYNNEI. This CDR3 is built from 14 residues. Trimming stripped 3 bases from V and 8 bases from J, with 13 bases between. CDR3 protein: CASSDNPGREKLFF. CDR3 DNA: TGTGCCAGCAGTGATAATCCAGGGCGGGAAAAACTGTTTTTT.

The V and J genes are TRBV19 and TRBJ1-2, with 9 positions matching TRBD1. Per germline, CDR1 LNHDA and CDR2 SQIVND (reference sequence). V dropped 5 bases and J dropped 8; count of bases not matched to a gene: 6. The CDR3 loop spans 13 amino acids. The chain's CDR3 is CASSVGQGRGYTF. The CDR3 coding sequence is TGTGCCAGTAGTGTGGGACAGGGACGCGGCTACACCTTC.

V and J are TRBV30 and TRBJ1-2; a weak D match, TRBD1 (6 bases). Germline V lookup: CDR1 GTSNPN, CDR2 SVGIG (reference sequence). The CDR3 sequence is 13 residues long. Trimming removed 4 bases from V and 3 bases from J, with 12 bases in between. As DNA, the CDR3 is TGTGCCTGGACGGGGGGGCATGACTATGGCTACACCTTC. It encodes CAWTGGHDYGYTF. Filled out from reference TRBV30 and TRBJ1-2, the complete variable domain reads SQTIHQWPATLVQPVGSPLSLECTVEGTSNPNLYWYRQAAGRGLQLLFYSVGIGQISSEVPQNLSASRPQDRQFILSSKKLLLSDSGFYLCAWTGGHDYGYTFGSGTRLTVV.

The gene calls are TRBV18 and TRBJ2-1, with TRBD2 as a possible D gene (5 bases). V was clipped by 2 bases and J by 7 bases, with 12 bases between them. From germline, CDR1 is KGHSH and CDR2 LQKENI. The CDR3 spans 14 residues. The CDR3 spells CASSPGGGRNEQFF. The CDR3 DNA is TGTGCCAGCTCACCAGGAGGTGGTCGGAATGAGCAGTTCTTC. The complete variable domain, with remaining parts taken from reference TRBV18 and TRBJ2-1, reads NAGVMQNPRHLVRRRGQEARLRCSPMKGHSHVYWYRQLPEEGLKFMVYLQKENIIDESGMPKERFSAEFPKEGPSILRIQQVVRGDSAAYFCASSPGGGRNEQFFGPGTRLTVL.

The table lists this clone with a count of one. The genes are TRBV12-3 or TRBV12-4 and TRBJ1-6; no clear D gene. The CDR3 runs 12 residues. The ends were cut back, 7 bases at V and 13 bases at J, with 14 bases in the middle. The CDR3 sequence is CASTYGLGPLHF. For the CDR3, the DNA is TGTGCCAGCACCTACGGACTCGGGCCCCTCCACTTT.

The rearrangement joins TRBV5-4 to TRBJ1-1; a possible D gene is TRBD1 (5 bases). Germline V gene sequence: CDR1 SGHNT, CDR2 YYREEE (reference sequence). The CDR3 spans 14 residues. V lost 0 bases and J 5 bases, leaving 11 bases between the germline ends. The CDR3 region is CASSLAQGLTEAFF. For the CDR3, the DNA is TGTGCCAGCAGCTTGGCCCAGGGTTTAACTGAAGCTTTCTTT.

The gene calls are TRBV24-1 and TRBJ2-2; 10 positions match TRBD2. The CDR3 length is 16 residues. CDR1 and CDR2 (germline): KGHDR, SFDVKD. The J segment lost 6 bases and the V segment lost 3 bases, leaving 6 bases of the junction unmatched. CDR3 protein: CATSDPLAGEAGELFF. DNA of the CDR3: TGTGCCACCAGTGATCCCCTAGCGGGAGAGGCCGGGGAGCTGTTTTTT.

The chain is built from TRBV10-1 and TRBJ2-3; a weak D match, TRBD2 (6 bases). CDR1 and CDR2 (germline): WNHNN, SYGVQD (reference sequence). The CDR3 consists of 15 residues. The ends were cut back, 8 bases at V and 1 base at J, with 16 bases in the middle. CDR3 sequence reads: CASGWRGWCTDTQYF. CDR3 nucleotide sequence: TGCGCCAGCGGATGGAGGGGCTGGTGCACAGATACGCAGTATTTT.

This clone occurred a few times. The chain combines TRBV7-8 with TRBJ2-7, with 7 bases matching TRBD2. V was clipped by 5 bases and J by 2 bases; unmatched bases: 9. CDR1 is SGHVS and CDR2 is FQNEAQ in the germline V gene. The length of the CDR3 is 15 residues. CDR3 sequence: CASSRVAGTTYEQYF. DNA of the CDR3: TGTGCCAGCAGCAGAGTAGCGGGTACCACCTACGAGCAGTACTTC.

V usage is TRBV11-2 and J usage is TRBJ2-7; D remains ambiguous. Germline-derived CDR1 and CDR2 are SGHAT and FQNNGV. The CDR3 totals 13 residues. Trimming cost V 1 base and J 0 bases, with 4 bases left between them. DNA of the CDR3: TGTGCCAGCAGCTTAGTGGCCTCCTACGAGCAGTACTTC. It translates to CASSLVASYEQYF.

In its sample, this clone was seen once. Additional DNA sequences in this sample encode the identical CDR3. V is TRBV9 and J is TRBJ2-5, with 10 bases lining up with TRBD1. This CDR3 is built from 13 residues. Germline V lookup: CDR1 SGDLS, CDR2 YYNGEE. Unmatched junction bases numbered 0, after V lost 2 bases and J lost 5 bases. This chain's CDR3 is CASSVDRGETQYF. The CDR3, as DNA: TGTGCCAGCAGCGTGGACAGGGGGGAGACCCAGTACTTC.

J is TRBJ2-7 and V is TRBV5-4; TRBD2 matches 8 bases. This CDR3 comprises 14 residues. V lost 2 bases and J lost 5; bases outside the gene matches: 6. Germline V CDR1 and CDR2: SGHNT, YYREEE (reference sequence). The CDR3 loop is CASSLTAGVHEQYF. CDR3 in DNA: TGTGCCAGCAGCTTAACAGCGGGAGTTCACGAGCAGTACTTC.

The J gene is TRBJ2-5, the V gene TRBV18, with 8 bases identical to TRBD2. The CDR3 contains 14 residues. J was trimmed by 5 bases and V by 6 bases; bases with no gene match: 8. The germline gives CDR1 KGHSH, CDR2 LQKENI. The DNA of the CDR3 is TGTGCCAGCTCGCGCGGGGGGATCAGGGAGACCCAGTACTTC. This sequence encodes CASSRGGIRETQYF.

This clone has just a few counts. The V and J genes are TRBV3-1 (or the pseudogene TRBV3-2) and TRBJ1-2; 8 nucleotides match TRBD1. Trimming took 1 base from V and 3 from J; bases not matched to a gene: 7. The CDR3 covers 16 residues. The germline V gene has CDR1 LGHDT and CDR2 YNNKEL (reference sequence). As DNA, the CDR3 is TGTGCCAGCAGCCAAGGGCGCGCAGGGGGCGACTATGGCTACACCTTC. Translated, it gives CASSQGRAGGDYGYTF.

The CDR3 nucleotides are TGTGCCAGCTCTGATCCTACAGGGGTCTACGAGCAGTACTTC. Translation gives CASSDPTGVYEQYF. The chain uses TRBV6-5 and TRBJ2-7; 7 bases map to TRBD1. V lost 8 bases to trimming and J lost 3 bases; unmatched junction nucleotides: 10. The CDR3 has 14 amino acids. Germline lookup yields CDR1 MNHEY and CDR2 SVGAGI.

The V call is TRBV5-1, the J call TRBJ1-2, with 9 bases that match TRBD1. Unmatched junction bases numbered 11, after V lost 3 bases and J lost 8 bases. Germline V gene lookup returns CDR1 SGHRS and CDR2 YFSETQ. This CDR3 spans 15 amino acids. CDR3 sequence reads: CASSSETGGDRGYTF. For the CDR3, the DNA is TGCGCCAGCAGCTCCGAGACAGGGGGGGATCGGGGCTACACCTTC.

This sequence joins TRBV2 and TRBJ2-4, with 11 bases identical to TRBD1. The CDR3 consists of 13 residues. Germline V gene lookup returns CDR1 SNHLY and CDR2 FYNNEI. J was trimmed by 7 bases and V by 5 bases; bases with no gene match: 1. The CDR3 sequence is CASSWDRGNIQYF. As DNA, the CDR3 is TGTGCCAGCAGTTGGGACAGGGGGAACATTCAGTACTTC.